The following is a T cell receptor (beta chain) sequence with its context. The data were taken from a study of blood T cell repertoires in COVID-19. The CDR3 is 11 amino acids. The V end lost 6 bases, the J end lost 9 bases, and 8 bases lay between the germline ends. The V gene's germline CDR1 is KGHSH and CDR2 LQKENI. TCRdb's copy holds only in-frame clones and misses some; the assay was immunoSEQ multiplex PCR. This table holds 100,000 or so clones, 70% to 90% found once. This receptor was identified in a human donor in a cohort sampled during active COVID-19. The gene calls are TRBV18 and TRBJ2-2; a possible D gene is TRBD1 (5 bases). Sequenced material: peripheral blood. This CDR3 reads CASSGAWELFF. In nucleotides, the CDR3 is TGTGCCAGCTCTGGGGCATGGGAGCTGTTTTTT.